This T cell receptor (beta chain) was found in a study of graft-versus-host responses after intestinal transplantation. Background on the study: Anti-thymocyte globulin induction, then tacrolimus and steroids for about three years, went to all recipients. Study-level findings and limits: Allografts of one patient group, those with graft-donor T cell macrochimerism, had high graft-versus-host to host-versus-graft clonal ratios. Analysis identified GvH clones in recipient marrow, with some appearing first in ileum or blood.

Between the trimmed V and J ends, which lost 6 bases and 8 bases, there was a span of 11 bases. The germline CDR1 and CDR2 sequences are SNHLY and FYNNEI. The CDR3 spans 12 residues. TCRdb's table, derived via immunoSEQ multiplex PCR, lists solely in-frame clones and lacks some. The table lists approximately 71,000 clones, roughly 90% of them singletons. This clone was picked up one time. Its antigen is not identified. This sequence joins TRBV2 and TRBJ2-1; maybe TRBD1 (6 bases). The starting material was unstimulated CD8+ T cells sorted from spleen or lymph node cells, obtained before intestinal transplant. This TCR derives from a human donor who received an intestinal transplant. CDR3 sequence: CASRTGPHEQFF. CDR3 nucleotide sequence: TGTGCCAGCAGAACAGGGCCCCATGAGCAGTTCTTC.